The subject of this entry is one TCR beta chain. The sample holds a few counts of this clonotype. There is no known antigen for this receptor. Base qualities are not provided; no much larger clone lies one nucleotide away. Healthy controls were blood bank volunteers in Maryland, USA. For the unsorted PBMC libraries, 2 million PBMCs were stored in RNAlater at -80 degrees C until RNA extraction and were used to generate the libraries. Peripheral blood was subjected to Ficoll-Hypaque density gradient centrifugation to isolate PBMCs, which were then cryopreserved in liquid nitrogen. This specimen comes from a study of neurological immune-mediated disorders (dated by TCRdb to about 2019). A note on the overall study: Peripheral blood TCR-beta repertoires from patients with HTLV-I-associated myelopathy (HAM/TSP), patients with multiple sclerosis, and healthy controls were compared in the study using UMI-based sequencing. The roughly 110 TCR-beta libraries covered PBMC samples along with longitudinal samples, technical triplicates, and paired sorted CD4+ and CD8+ T-cell subsets. The cohort comprised 68 subjects: roughly 14 HAM/TSP patients, 35 or so multiple sclerosis patients and approximately 20 healthy controls. Broader findings and caveats from the paper: Across subjects, expanded clones never shared an identical CDR3 amino acid sequence, which suggests that the TCR-beta repertoires in every group were private. The highest TCR clonal expansion was observed in HAM/TSP patients, whereas the lowest was observed in MS patients, even when compared with healthy controls.

Spanning cysteine to phenylalanine, the CDR3 consists of 15 amino acids. Of all the DNA, just the CDR3 is kept, 45 bases in frame from base 1. Deletion took 3 bases off V and 2 bases off J, with a span of 11 bases between the germline ends. CDR1 and CDR2 were assigned from the germline V gene as KGHSH and LQKENI. cDNA was synthesized by template-switch 5'RACE using a primer carrying a 10-nucleotide random unique molecular identifier by which each TCR transcript was tagged. Each sequencing run produced over 190 million TCR-beta sequences covering 15-18 subjects. The RNeasy kit was used to extract total RNA. The KAPA Real-time Library Amplification kit was used to amplify TCR-beta VDJ regions with primers for the TCR constant region and the 5'RACE anchor. Sample indexes and Illumina adaptors were added in a first PCR, after which library yield was increased in a second PCR. After purification with Ampure beads, the TCR product of roughly 650 bp was size-selected on a 2% E-gel SizeSelection system. Before pooling, library quality was checked on a Bioanalyzer, concentration was measured with Qubit, and libraries were quantified with the Kapa Library Quantification kit. An Illumina HiSeq 2500 sequenced the libraries paired-end 2 x 150 bp. To increase sequence diversity, roughly 23-30% phiX was spiked into each library pool. As for how the authors treated the data: The quality-filtered reads were processed with the UMI-based MiGEC pipeline, whose error correction step removed more than 85% of the raw TCR sequences. IMGT germline references were used for alignment of VDJ genes, and clonotypes were defined by a unique CDR3 amino acid sequence together with V-J genes. Clonal expansion, Shannon diversity, and CDR3 relatedness (CalcPairwiseDistances, ClusterSamples) were evaluated with VDJtools, and phylogenetic trees were built with CLCbio workbench. A clone was classed as expanded if it had 8 or more unique UMIs, a cutoff based on coefficient-of-variation modelling across technical triplicates. TCRdb itself trimmed the public reads at Q25 with fastp, ran MiXCR and retained productive beta chains. When rows share a CDR3 protein, they turn into one entry using the most common DNA and genes. These V and J calls derive from TCRdb rather than the authors' analysis. For this sample the table gives fewer than 90,000 distinct CDR3 sequences, of which about a tenth were detected only once. The leading ten clones occupy about 1.7% of the sample.

The chain joins TRBV18 to TRBJ1-5; a tentative D call is TRBD1 (6 bases match). This TCR was recovered from a man aged 35-49 years in good health. Sequencing was done on a sample of PBMCs. The nucleotide sequence is TGTGCCAGCTCACCTCAGGGGAATGGCAATCAGCCCCAGCATTTT. This gives the protein CASSPQGNGNQPQHF.